Listed below are T cell receptor beta chains from one sample, sequenced in a study of cytomegalovirus exposure and HLA in healthy donors. The assay was immunoSEQ multiplex PCR, and TCRdb's table has in-frame clones only and misses some. The sample lists around 140,000 clones, over 60% occurring once. Sequencing was carried out using PBMCs. The origin of the receptors is a man aged 35-49 years in good health and CMV-seronegative. Both conserved end residues are trimmed from each CDR3.

V	J	CDR3
TRBV27	TRBJ1-2	ASSSNRDSNLYGYT
TRBV30	TRBJ2-7	AWSAGGDLYEQY
TRBV10-3	TRBJ2-1	AILGGTSGRNEQF
TRBV6-5	TRBJ2-5	ASSYAGGQETQY
TRBV19	TRBJ1-5	ASIPQGGANQPQH
TRBV2	TRBJ2-5	ASSELSLRGTEETQY
TRBV18	TRBJ2-3	ASSPNLAGGPDTQY
TRBV7-8	TRBJ2-5	ASSPGVETQY
TRBV7-8	TRBJ2-1	ASSQWDREDNEQF
TRBV7-2	TRBJ1-3	ASSLAGRISGNAIY
TRBV7-9	TRBJ2-5	ASSTGTGGETQY
TRBV7-9	TRBJ2-3	ASGLALTDTQY
TRBV11-3	TRBJ2-1	ASSLSSLAGGGNEQF
TRBV28	TRBJ1-2	ASNPRGLAYGYT
TRBV5-1	TRBJ2-7	ASSPLSGTGGYEQY
TRBV28	TRBJ2-7	ASRPIEAAFGDYEQY
TRBV15	TRBJ2-7	ATSRRTGTVSYEQY
TRBV19	TRBJ1-2	ASRAPGGKDYGYT
TRBV6-5	TRBJ2-5	ASRRLGAGEETQY
TRBV6-5	TRBJ2-7	ASGPSGLGEQY